The 27 T cell receptor beta chains in this list originate from one sample, sequenced in a study of breast tumors, draining lymph nodes, adjacent tissues. TCRdb re-analysed the multiplex PCR reads in MiXCR, keeping a single row per CDR3 protein. The sample shows about 20,000 distinct CDR3 sequences, 50% of them seen only once. Sequenced input: breast tumor tissue. These receptors all stem from a female donor with breast cancer. Some clones in this sample may be carry-over from other donors' samples.

This clonotype was found many times. The chain recombines TRBV20-1 with TRBJ2-1; weak D call: TRBD1 (6 bases). The V end lost 7 bases, the J end lost 0 bases, and 13 bases lay between the germline ends. Germline V gene sequence: CDR1 DFQATT, CDR2 SNEGSKA (reference sequence). This CDR3 has 14 residues. This chain's CDR3 is CSVSGTPSYNEQFF. CDR3 nucleotide sequence: TGCAGTGTGTCGGGGACACCCTCCTACAATGAGCAGTTCTTC.

Concerning this clonotype itself: The germline gene is not matched at one end of the junction; a read error may be the cause. This chain links TRBV6-1 with TRBJ2-3, with D perhaps matching TRBD1 or TRBD2 (5 bases each). CDR3 length equals 18 residues. CDR1 is MNHNS, CDR2 SASEGT, per germline. CDR3 in amino acids: CASRLLPRTRGSTDTQYF. As DNA, the CDR3 is TGTGCCAGCAGGCTTTTGCCCCGTACTAGGGGTAGCACGGATACGCAGTATTTT.

A single count supports this clonotype. The rearrangement joins TRBV2 to TRBJ2-1, with a possible D match to TRBD2 (6 bases). The CDR3 is 15 residues long. Germline V gives CDR1 SNHLY, CDR2 FYNNEI. V lost 6 bases and J 5 bases, leaving 17 bases between the germline ends. As DNA, the CDR3 is TGTGCCAGCAGAGTACTAGTTGCGGGGCACAATGAGCAGTTCTTC. It yields the protein CASRVLVAGHNEQFF.

The CDR3 loop reads CASSQDQGQGGYEQYF. The CDR3 coding sequence is TGTGCCAGCAGCCAAGATCAAGGACAGGGAGGGTACGAGCAGTACTTC. The rearrangement uses TRBV4-2 and TRBJ2-7; D may be TRBD1 (8 bases). CDR1 and CDR2 (germline): LGHNA, YNFKEQ. Trimming stripped 0 bases from V and 4 bases from J, with 16 bases between. This CDR3 is built from 16 residues.

The chain has TRBV7-9 and TRBJ1-4; D gene ambiguous. This CDR3 comprises 14 residues. With 5 bases removed from V and 5 bases from J, the gap between germline ends came to 12 bases. In germline, CDR1 is SEHNR, CDR2 FQNEAQ (reference sequence). Here the CDR3 DNA reads TGTGCCAGCAGCATTTGGGATGGGAATGAAAAACTGTTTTTT. Translated, it gives CASSIWDGNEKLFF.

This clonotype came up many times. This may stem from a read error, because a much larger clone lies one nucleotide away. This rearrangement joins TRBV6-4 to TRBJ2-1, with TRBD2 matching over 10 bases. Germline CDR1 is MRHNA and CDR2 is SNTAGT. The trim removed 5 bases at V and 9 bases at J, leaving 10 bases unmatched. The CDR3 spans 15 residues. The CDR3 region has the DNA TGTGCCAGCAGTCGGGCTAGCGGGAGTGTCGGTGAGCAGTTCTTC. As protein: CASSRASGSVGEQFF.

This clonotype was seen many times. This chain uses TRBV19 with TRBJ2-1; 10 bases line up with TRBD2. The CDR3 runs to 14 residues. Germline assignment: CDR1 LNHDA and CDR2 SQIVND (reference sequence). V dropped 6 bases and J dropped 10; count of bases not matched to a gene: 9. CDR3 sequence: CASRALAGVREQFF. The DNA for the CDR3 is TGTGCCAGTAGGGCCCTAGCGGGAGTCCGGGAGCAGTTCTTC.

J is TRBJ2-3 and V is TRBV20-1; 8 nucleotides match TRBD2. V was clipped by 3 bases and J by 7 bases; unmatched bases: 12. Germline V gene sequence: CDR1 DFQATT, CDR2 SNEGSKA (reference sequence). CDR3 length equals 15 residues. CDR3 sequence (DNA): TGCAGTGCTAGGGGTCTAGCGGGTAGAACACATACGCAGTATTTT. Encoded protein: CSARGLAGRTHTQYF.

Relative to its sample, this clonotype is medium-sized. The V call is TRBV7-9, the J call TRBJ2-3; D is ambiguous. The CDR3 loop spans 16 amino acids. V was clipped by 1 base and J by 2 bases, with 13 bases between them. Germline V gives CDR1 SEHNR, CDR2 FQNEAQ (reference sequence). Here the CDR3 reads CASSLVRPAFTDTQYF. As DNA, the CDR3 is TGTGCCAGCAGCTTAGTTAGGCCAGCCTTCACAGATACGCAGTATTTT.

The chain combines TRBV4-1 with TRBJ2-2, with 8 bases identical to TRBD2. From germline, CDR1 is MGHRA and CDR2 YSYEKL. Unmatched junction bases numbered 10, after V lost 6 bases and J lost 7 bases. This CDR3 region has 15 residues. This CDR3 is CASRLTGLEIGELFF. DNA for the CDR3: TGCGCCAGCAGACTCACGGGACTAGAGATCGGGGAGCTGTTTTTT.

This chain links TRBV6-1 with TRBJ2-1; TRBD2 matches 11 bases. V was pared by 7 bases and J by 9 bases, with 17 bases of the junction left unmatched. This CDR3 region has 17 residues. From germline, CDR1 is MNHNS and CDR2 SASEGT. CDR3 coding DNA: TGTGCCAGCATTTCTGGCGCGACTAGCGGGAAGGGTGGTGAGCAGTTCTTC. The encoded protein is CASISGATSGKGGEQFF.

V and J are TRBV2 and TRBJ2-5; 12 bases match TRBD2. J gave up 5 bases and V 4 bases, and 11 bases lay outside the gene matches. The CDR3 is made up of 17 amino acids. Germline-derived CDR1 and CDR2 are SNHLY and FYNNEI. CDR3 sequence: CASSAFGLAGPRETQYF. The DNA of the CDR3 is TGTGCCAGCAGTGCGTTCGGACTAGCGGGGCCCCGGGAGACCCAGTACTTC. Combining the CDR3 with reference TRBV2 and TRBJ2-5 gives the whole variable domain EPEVTQTPSHQVTQMGQEVILRCVPISNHLYFYWYRQILGQKVEFLVSFYNNEISEKSEIFDDQFSVERPDGSNFTLKIRSTKLEDSAMYFCASSAFGLAGPRETQYFGPGTRLLVL.

V and J are TRBV25-1 and TRBJ2-2; 10 bases match TRBD1. In germline, CDR1 is MGHDK, CDR2 SYGVNS. V gave up 4 bases and J gave up 3 bases; unmatched junction bases: 2. The CDR3 is made up of 15 amino acids. CDR3 sequence: CASSVGTGDTGELFF. In DNA form, the CDR3 reads TGTGCCAGCAGTGTTGGGACAGGGGACACCGGGGAGCTGTTTTTT.

This clonotype is medium-sized by share. The chain carries TRBV7-2 and TRBJ2-7; the D gene is possibly TRBD2 (5 bases). V lost 1 base and J lost 3, with 13 bases in between. This CDR3 contains 15 residues. CDR1 and CDR2 (germline): SGHTA, FQGNSA. The CDR3 region is CASSLGAADFYEQYF. CDR3 DNA sequence: TGTGCCAGCAGCTTAGGAGCAGCGGACTTCTACGAGCAGTACTTC.

This clonotype has a count of ten or more. With a much larger clone just one base away, this may be a read error. The chain couples TRBV20-1 to TRBJ2-7, with D perhaps matching TRBD2 (5 bases). The CDR3 runs to 14 residues. Trimming removed 0 bases at V and 6 bases at J, with 15 bases between. The V gene's germline CDR1 is DFQATT and CDR2 SNEGSKA (reference sequence). CDR3 sequence reads: CSAREEREPSEQYF. In DNA, the CDR3 is TGCAGTGCTAGAGAAGAACGGGAACCCTCCGAGCAGTACTTC.

With respect to this clonotype: Germline is not matched at one junction end, which may reflect a read error. The chain has TRBV6-4 and TRBJ2-1, with D tentatively TRBD1 (7 bases). CDR1 is MRHNA, CDR2 SNTAGT, per germline. CDR3 length: 15 residues. CDR3 DNA: TGTGCCAGCAGTCAGGCGCAGGGGGGATACAATGAGCAGCTCTTC. Amino acids: CASSQAQGGYNEQLF.

By share, this clonotype ranks as medium-sized (0.01 to 0.1%). CDR3 sequence (DNA): TGTGCCAGCAGCTTAGGAGCCACACGTGCTCTCGGAAACACCATATATTTT. Translation gives CASSLGATRALGNTIYF. This chain uses TRBV7-8 with TRBJ1-3; D is ambiguous. Trimming took off 1 base at V and 4 bases at J, with 17 bases between the two ends. Per the germline V gene, CDR1 is SGHVS and CDR2 is FQNEAQ. The CDR3 consists of 17 residues.

This clonotype was counted ten times or more. V and J are TRBV18 and TRBJ1-2; no clear D gene. This CDR3 region has 16 residues. Germline V lookup: CDR1 KGHSH, CDR2 LQKENI. V was shortened by 4 bases and J by 4 bases, with 19 bases between the two germline ends. CDR3 loop: CASSRSPGRDLYGYTF. In nucleotides, the CDR3 is TGTGCCAGCTCACGCTCCCCGGGTAGGGATCTCTATGGCTACACCTTC.

Turning to this clonotype: Without the conserved terminal phenylalanine or tryptophan, this CDR3 likely stems from a read error. The chain combines TRBV6-6 with TRBJ2-1; TRBD2 is a possible D gene (5 bases). The CDR3 loop spans 12 amino acids. The germline V gene has CDR1 MNHNY and CDR2 SVGAGI (reference sequence). V was shortened by 6 bases and J by 7 bases, with 10 bases between the two germline ends. This CDR3 is CASSSDSNEQFS. In DNA form, the CDR3 reads TGTGCCAGCAGCTCGGACTCGAATGAGCAGTTCTCC.

This clonotype was seen a single time. V usage is TRBV15 and J usage is TRBJ2-1, with TRBD2 matching 10 bases. CDR1 and CDR2 from the germline V gene are LNHNV and YYDKDF (reference sequence). The V gene end was trimmed by 5 bases and the J gene end by 10 bases; junction bases not matched to a gene: 11. This CDR3 is built from 15 residues. CDR3 amino acids: CATSGLLAGRDEQFF. DNA of the CDR3: TGTGCCACCAGCGGACTACTAGCGGGGAGGGACGAGCAGTTCTTC.

The chain carries TRBV20-1 and TRBJ1-2; 9 nucleotides align to TRBD1. The length of the CDR3 is 12 residues. Germline V gene lookup returns CDR1 DFQATT and CDR2 SNEGSKA (reference sequence). V lost 5 bases, J lost 7 bases, and 5 bases stayed unmatched. The CDR3 spells CSAPDRGIGYTF. The CDR3 DNA sequence: TGCAGTGCTCCGGACAGGGGCATTGGCTACACCTTC.

This clonotype has at least ten counts. This chain connects TRBV6-1 to TRBJ1-4; TRBD1 might be the D (6 bases). The CDR3 is 14 residues long. The V and J ends lost 3 bases and 8 bases respectively, with 13 bases between them. CDR1 and CDR2 (germline): MNHNS, SASEGT. The CDR3 region is CASSDYYREEKLFF. DNA of the CDR3: TGTGCCAGCAGTGATTACTACAGGGAAGAAAAACTGTTTTTT.

This clonotype was found many times. The chain links TRBV6-4 to TRBJ2-2; 7 nucleotides match TRBD2. The V and J ends lost 6 bases and 5 bases, in that order; junction bases with no gene match: 3. Germline V lookup: CDR1 MRHNA, CDR2 SNTAGT. The CDR3 is 13 residues long. Here the CDR3 reads CASSELATGELFF. The CDR3 nucleotides are TGTGCCAGCAGCGAACTAGCGACCGGGGAGCTGTTTTTT.

This clonotype qualifies as medium-sized. The chain uses TRBV14 and TRBJ2-3; 9 bases are shared with TRBD1. The junction had 2 bases not matched to a gene; V was cut back by 4 bases and J by 3 bases. The CDR3 covers 14 residues. Per the germline V gene, CDR1 is SGHDN and CDR2 is FVKESK. The CDR3 is CASSPTGGTDTQYF. CDR3 nucleotides: TGTGCCAGCAGCCCGACAGGGGGGACAGATACGCAGTATTTT.

The chain links TRBV7-2 to TRBJ2-5; tentative D call: TRBD1 (5 bases). This CDR3 comprises 14 residues. Germline V CDR1 and CDR2: SGHTA, FQGNSA. Trimming removed 1 base at V and 4 bases at J, with 10 bases between. CDR3 residues: CASSLGQRLETQYF. The CDR3 bases are TGTGCCAGCAGCTTAGGACAGAGACTAGAGACCCAGTACTTC. Using reference TRBV7-2 and TRBJ2-5 for the parts outside the CDR3, the full variable domain is GAGVSQSPSNKVTEKGKDVELRCDPISGHTALYWYRQSLGQGLEFLIYFQGNSAPDKSGLPSDRFSAERTGGSVSTLTIQRTQQEDSAVYLCASSLGQRLETQYFGPGTRLLVL.

Concerning this clonotype: Here the CDR3 omits its conserved ending phenylalanine or tryptophan, so a read error is the likely source. The rearrangement links TRBV12-5 to TRBJ2-6; 12 bases fit TRBD1. CDR1 is LGHNT, CDR2 FRNRAP, per germline. This CDR3 has 20 amino acids. The CDR3 is CASGFVRGQGANSGADVLTL. For the CDR3, the DNA is TGTGCTAGTGGTTTCGTAAGGGGACAGGGGGCGAACTCTGGGGCCGACGTCCTGACTCTC.

This clonotype appeared many times. The chain couples TRBV7-8 to TRBJ1-1; tentative D call: TRBD1 (6 bases). CDR3 length: 15 amino acids. Germline V gene sequence: CDR1 SGHVS, CDR2 FQNEAQ. The V and J ends lost 6 bases and 0 bases respectively, with 14 bases between them. The CDR3 DNA follows: TGTGCCAGCAGAACGGACAGAAGGATGAACACTGAAGCTTTCTTT. It yields the protein CASRTDRRMNTEAFF. Full variable domain (outside the CDR3, taken from reference TRBV7-8 and TRBJ1-1): GAGVSQSPRYKVAKRGQDVALRCDPISGHVSLFWYQQALGQGPEFLTYFQNEAQLDKSGLPSDRFFAERPEGSVSTLKIQRTQQEDSAVYLCASRTDRRMNTEAFFGQGTRLTVV.